These T cell receptor beta chains were read from a single sample in a study of blood T cell repertoires in COVID-19. The assay was immunoSEQ multiplex PCR, and TCRdb's table has in-frame clones only and misses some. The sample holds more than 45,000 clones; 86% are singletons and the top ten take roughly 2.5%. Sequencing input: peripheral blood. The receptors derive from a man older than 75 with acute or convalescent COVID-19. Each CDR3 is given with its conserved first and last residue. The order of the fields is J gene, clone size, D gene, V gene, CDR3 DNA, CDR3 protein. A D gene is named only where the DNA matches it firmly. Size is stated for part of the rows, as once, few or many counts, or as a class when the clone is expanded.

TRBJ1-6,NA,NA,TRBV9,TGTGCCAGCAGCGCCGAAATTAGGAGAGATAATTCACCCCTCCACTTT,CASSAEIRRDNSPLHF
TRBJ2-5,NA,NA,TRBV5-1,TGCGCCAGCGGAGGATCCGGGAGTCAAGAGACCCAGTACTTC,CASGGSGSQETQYF
TRBJ1-6,NA,NA,TRBV7-8,TGTGCCAGCAGCTTACTCGGTACAGGCGAATCACCCCTCCACTTT,CASSLLGTGESPLHF
TRBJ2-7,NA,TRBD2,TRBV5-5,TGTGCCAGCAGCCGGCGGACTAGCGGGGGGCCGAACTCCTACGAGCAGTACTTC,CASSRRTSGGPNSYEQYF
TRBJ1-2,NA,NA,TRBV30,TGTGCCTGGAGTTACGGGGAAGGTAACTATGGCTACACCTTC,CAWSYGEGNYGYTF
TRBJ2-1,NA,TRBD2,TRBV7-9,TGTGCCAGCAGCGTAGGGGCTAGCGGGGGTCAAAATGAGCAGTTCTTC,CASSVGASGGQNEQFF
TRBJ2-7,NA,NA,TRBV3-1/TRBV3-2,TGTGCCAGCAGCCCGCCGACTCGCTCCTACGAGCAGTACTTC,CASSPPTRSYEQYF
TRBJ2-7,NA,NA,TRBV5-1,TGCGCCAGCAGCTTGACAGGGCCACACGAGCAGTACTTC,CASSLTGPHEQYF
TRBJ1-3,NA,TRBD1,TRBV7-2,TGTGCCAGCAGCCAGGGGGCGGCATTTGGAAACACCATATATTTT,CASSQGAAFGNTIYF
TRBJ2-3,once,TRBD2,TRBV11-2,TGTGCCAGCAGCTTAGAGGCTAGCGGGCTCACAGATACGCAGTATTTT,CASSLEASGLTDTQYF
TRBJ2-2,NA,TRBD1,TRBV7-6,TGTGCCAGCAGCTTAGGGCCGGGACAGGCCAATCCCGGGGAGCTGTTTTTT,CASSLGPGQANPGELFF
TRBJ1-1,NA,NA,TRBV6-5,TGTGCCAGCAGTTACTCATCCACTTACACTGAAGCTTTCTTT,CASSYSSTYTEAFF
TRBJ2-2,NA,NA,TRBV5-4,TGTGCCAGCAGCTTGGCCTACCCGAACACCGGGGAGCTGTTTTTT,CASSLAYPNTGELFF
TRBJ1-2,NA,TRBD1,TRBV18,TGTGCCAGCTCACCACCGGGACAGGGGCCCTATGGCTACACCTTC,CASSPPGQGPYGYTF
TRBJ2-2,once,NA,TRBV18,TGTGCCAGCTCACCCAGGGAAGCAGGGAGGATCACCGGGGAGCTGTTTTTT,CASSPREAGRITGELFF
TRBJ2-5,NA,TRBD2,TRBV30,TGTGCCTGGACCCCGGGGACTATAGAGACCCAGTACTTC,CAWTPGTIETQYF
TRBJ2-7,NA,TRBD1,TRBV5-1,TGCGCCAGCAGCTCCTCGGGACAGGGGGCCGCCTACGAGCAGTACTTC,CASSSSGQGAAYEQYF
TRBJ2-7,NA,NA,TRBV28,TGTGCCAGCAGTTCCCTCCTACAGATAACCTACGAGCAGTACTTC,CASSSLLQITYEQYF
TRBJ2-2,once,NA,TRBV5-1,TGCGCCAGCAGCTTGGGGAGGGCGAACACCGGGGAGCTGTTTTTT,CASSLGRANTGELFF
TRBJ1-5,NA,NA,TRBV2,TGTGCCAGCAGATGGACAGAAAATCAGCCCCAGCATTTT,CASRWTENQPQHF
TRBJ1-2,NA,NA,TRBV7-9,TGTGCCAGCAGCGAGACAACGCTTTCAGGCCGGTACACCTTC,CASSETTLSGRYTF
TRBJ2-3,NA,NA,TRBV7-2,TGTGCCAGCAGCTCCTGGGGGAGGGGGGGCACAGATACGCAGTATTTT,CASSSWGRGGTDTQYF
TRBJ2-7,NA,TRBD1,TRBV18,TGTGCCAGCTCAACCCAGGGGGCTGACTACGAGCAGTACTTC,CASSTQGADYEQYF
TRBJ2-1,NA,TRBD2,TRBV6-6,TGTGCCAGCAGTCTCAGACTAGCGGGCAGCTCCTACAATGAGCAGTTCTTC,CASSLRLAGSSYNEQFF
TRBJ2-1,NA,TRBD2,TRBV4-3,TGCGCCAGCAGCCAAGATATCGGGACTAGCGGGGGGCTTGGGTTCTTC,CASSQDIGTSGGLGFF
TRBJ1-1,NA,NA,TRBV19,TGTGCCAGTAGTATAGGCAGGGGTGAAGCTTTCTTT,CASSIGRGEAFF
TRBJ1-4,few,NA,TRBV7-9,TGTGCCAGCAGCTCAGATAATGAAAAACTGTTTTTT,CASSSDNEKLFF
TRBJ1-4,NA,TRBD1,TRBV4-1,TGCGCCAGCAGCCAATACCAGGGGGGCGGACAGTTTAATGAAAAACTGTTTTTT,CASSQYQGGGQFNEKLFF
TRBJ1-1,NA,NA,TRBV5-4,TGTGCCAGCAGCATACCGGGACAACGATATACAGCGAACACTGAAGCTTTCTTT,CASSIPGQRYTANTEAFF
TRBJ1-1,NA,TRBD1,TRBV27,TGTGCCAGCAGTCAAGCCGGGACAGGGAGGGGAGTAGGCGCTTTCTTT,CASSQAGTGRGVGAFF
TRBJ2-2,NA,NA,TRBV9,TGTGCCAGCAGCGTAGGGGCCCCCGCCGGGGAGCTGTTTTTT,CASSVGAPAGELFF
TRBJ2-7,NA,TRBD1,TRBV6-5,TGTGCCAGCAAGGGACAGGGGGCCGAGCAGTACTTC,CASKGQGAEQYF
TRBJ2-4,NA,TRBD1,TRBV19,TGTGCCAGTAGTACCGACAGGGGGCAGGCCAAAAACATTCAGTACTTC,CASSTDRGQAKNIQYF
TRBJ1-2,NA,TRBD1,TRBV20-1,TGCAGTGCCAGTTGGACAGGCCGAGGCTACACCTTC,CSASWTGRGYTF
TRBJ1-2,NA,NA,TRBV19,TGTGCCAGTAGTATAGGGGGAGGGAGGCAAGTATCGAATGGCTACACCTTC,CASSIGGGRQVSNGYTF
TRBJ1-5,NA,NA,TRBV18,TGTGCCACCAGCGACAGCGGCAATCAGCCCCAGCATTTT,CATSDSGNQPQHF
TRBJ2-1,NA,TRBD2,TRBV14,TGTGCCAGCAGCCAAGGGGGTCCGGGGACTACTAAGATCTTC,CASSQGGPGTTKIF